This TCR beta chain was sequenced for a study of Ad26.COV2.S vaccination and SARS-CoV-2 variants. Study observations and caveats: In TCR breadth and depth analyses, total T cell responses may have been underestimated.

Measured with immunoSEQ multiplex PCR; TCRdb has only the in-frame clones, and not every one. The sample holds about 350,000 clones, 75% to 90% seen once. To note about this clone: What it binds is not known.

The CDR3 has 15 residues. Germline values: CDR1 LNHDA, CDR2 SQIVND (reference sequence). V lost 5 bases and J lost 2; bases outside the gene matches: 6. Sample treatment: around 19 received Ad26.COV2.S at low or high dose, single or two shots; roughly five received placebo; per-sample allocation not given. After the first vaccine or placebo injection, samples were drawn on day 63. This sample comprised peripheral blood, obtained in a trial of Ad26.COV2.S vaccine versus placebo. V is TRBV19 and J is TRBJ2-7, with TRBD2 identical over 10 bases. The receptor comes from a person between 18 and 59 years old who received the Ad26.COV2.S COVID-19 vaccine or a placebo. CDR3 residues: CASSDLAGVPYEQYF. The CDR3, as DNA: TGTGCCAGTAGTGACCTAGCGGGGGTTCCCTACGAGCAGTACTTC.